One sample yielded the 21 T cell receptor beta chains listed below, sequenced in a study of identical twins. Using its own MiXCR run on the 5' RACE reads, TCRdb lists one record per CDR3 protein. The sample consists of 690,000 or so distinct CDR3 sequences, approximately 9% of them appearing once. These data were likewise used in another study, on yellow fever vaccine responses in identical twins.

The specimen sequenced was PBMCs. These receptors all come from a woman aged 18 to 35 in good health.

This clonotype was counted only a few times. This chain joins TRBV15 and TRBJ1-1, with TRBD1 matching over 8 bases. Unmatched junction bases numbered 4, after V lost 2 bases and J lost 5 bases. The CDR3 consists of 14 residues. Germline values: CDR1 LNHNV, CDR2 YYDKDF (reference sequence). CDR3 residues: CATSRKTGATEAFF. The CDR3 DNA is TGTGCCACCAGCAGAAAGACAGGGGCAACTGAAGCTTTCTTT.

The chain has TRBV4-2 and TRBJ2-7, with 9 bases lining up with TRBD1. V lost 1 base, J lost 2 bases, and 3 bases stayed unmatched. The V gene's germline CDR1 is LGHNA and CDR2 YNFKEQ. This CDR3 comprises 15 residues. For the CDR3, the DNA is TGTGCCAGCAGCCAAGCGGGACAGGGTCCCTACGAGCAGTACTTC. It yields the protein CASSQAGQGPYEQYF.

This clonotype was observed at least ten times. The germline gene is not matched at one end of the junction; a read error may be the cause. CDR3 DNA: TGTGCCAGCAGATTAGCGGGAGGGCTCTACGAGCAGTACTTC. Protein sequence: CASRLAGGLYEQYF. This chain connects TRBV12-3 or TRBV12-4 to TRBJ2-7; 11 positions match TRBD2. This CDR3 has 14 residues.

Many counts were recorded for this clonotype. The chain combines TRBV7-2 with TRBJ2-7, with unresolved D. CDR3 size: 14 residues. The V end was cut by 6 bases, the J end by 0 bases, with 12 bases between. Germline CDR1 is SGHTA and CDR2 is FQGNSA. This chain's CDR3 is CASSLLGLSYEQYF. The CDR3 DNA is TGTGCCAGCAGTCTCCTGGGCCTCTCCTACGAGCAGTACTTC. The full variable domain, its missing parts supplied by reference TRBV7-2 and TRBJ2-7, is GAGVSQSPSNKVTEKGKDVELRCDPISGHTALYWYRQSLGQGLEFLIYFQGNSAPDKSGLPSDRFSAERTGGSVSTLTIQRTQQEDSAVYLCASSLLGLSYEQYFGPGTRLTVT.

The sample holds many counts of this clonotype. This sequence joins TRBV7-9 and TRBJ2-7, with 13 bases identical to TRBD2. The CDR3 is 15 amino acids. Germline CDR1 SEHNR, CDR2 FQNEAQ (reference sequence). Trimming removed 5 bases from V and 6 bases from J; junction bases left unmatched: 7. The CDR3 reads CASSERLAGGIEQYF. CDR3 in DNA: TGTGCCAGCAGCGAGCGACTAGCGGGAGGAATCGAGCAGTACTTC.

In its sample, this clonotype was seen a few times. The J gene is TRBJ1-4, the V gene TRBV5-1; D remains unclear. The CDR3 runs 14 residues. Germline loops: CDR1 SGHRS, CDR2 YFSETQ. Trimming removed 5 bases at V and 12 bases at J, with 20 bases between. This CDR3 is CASRDGRTIGELFF. The CDR3 nucleotides read TGCGCCAGCAGGGACGGCCGGACCATCGGAGAACTGTTTTTT. Based on the CDR3 plus reference TRBV5-1 and TRBJ1-4, the full variable domain is KAGVTQTPRYLIKTRGQQVTLSCSPISGHRSVSWYQQTPGQGLQFLFEYFSETQRNKGNFPGRFSGRQFSNSRSEMNVSTLELGDSALYLCASRDGRTIGELFFGSGTQLSVL.

The V and J genes are TRBV5-1 and TRBJ2-2, with TRBD2 as a possible D gene (5 bases). Germline-derived CDR1 and CDR2 are SGHRS and YFSETQ. The CDR3 is 15 residues long. Trimming stripped 2 bases from V and 6 bases from J, with 14 bases between. In nucleotides, the CDR3 is TGCGCCAGCAGCTTAGATTCGTTGAGGGCCGGGGAGCTGTTTTTT. This codes for CASSLDSLRAGELFF.

This clonotype was seen more than once but under ten times. V usage is TRBV3-1 and J usage is TRBJ2-7, with unresolved D. The V end lost 2 bases, the J end lost 4 bases, and 12 bases lay between the germline ends. The germline V gene has CDR1 LGHDT and CDR2 YNNKEL (reference sequence). The CDR3 spans 14 residues. Here the CDR3 DNA reads TGTGCCAGCAGCCAAACATCAATGGGATACGAGCAGTACTTC. Protein: CASSQTSMGYEQYF.

The chain recombines TRBV7-2 with TRBJ2-7; no reliable D call. CDR1 and CDR2 (germline): SGHTA, FQGNSA. The CDR3 is 13 residues long. With 5 bases removed from V and 6 bases from J, the gap between germline ends came to 14 bases. DNA for the CDR3: TGTGCCAGCAGCCAAATCGGGTGGAGCGAGCAGTACTTC. It encodes CASSQIGWSEQYF.

This clonotype was recorded a few times. V and J are TRBV6-6 and TRBJ1-5; unclear D gene. Trimming left V 6 bases short and J 0 bases short, with 3 bases between. Germline V gene sequence: CDR1 MNHNY, CDR2 SVGAGI (reference sequence). This CDR3 region has 12 residues. CDR3 nucleotides: TGTGCCAGCAGAAATAGCAATCAGCCCCAGCATTTT. This codes for CASRNSNQPQHF.

This clonotype was counted ten times or more. V usage is TRBV12-3 or TRBV12-4 and J usage is TRBJ2-5; D gene unclear. The CDR3 is made up of 15 amino acids. V was shortened by 1 base and J by 3 bases, with 12 bases between the two germline ends. This chain's CDR3 is CASSLGRRGEETQYF. CDR3 DNA sequence: TGTGCCAGCAGTTTAGGTCGCCGTGGGGAAGAGACCCAGTACTTC.

The sample holds a few counts of this clonotype. The V and J genes are TRBV29-1 and TRBJ2-3; D is perhaps TRBD2 (6 bases). Germline lookup yields CDR1 SQVTM and CDR2 ANQGSEA. The CDR3 spans 15 residues. V lost 2 bases and J 0 bases, leaving 12 bases between the germline ends. The CDR3: CSVEYAGTSTDTQYF. CDR3 nucleotides: TGCAGCGTTGAATATGCCGGGACTAGCACAGATACGCAGTATTTT.

In its sample, this clonotype was seen many times. V gene TRBV20-1 combines with J gene TRBJ2-7, with D hard to call. The CDR3 has 10 amino acids. Germline CDR1 is DFQATT and CDR2 is SNEGSKA (reference sequence). Deletions cut 0 bases from V and 4 bases from J, with 1 base between. Written as DNA, the CDR3 is TGCAGTGCTAGAGAATACGAGCAGTACTTC. Residues: CSAREYEQYF.

This clonotype was counted a few times. This sequence joins TRBV7-2 and TRBJ2-5; D ambiguous. V gave up 2 bases and J gave up 1 base, with 14 bases separating them. Germline CDR1 SGHTA, CDR2 FQGNSA. The CDR3 contains 16 residues. The CDR3 spells CASSLLRRPGQETQYF. The CDR3 DNA reads TGTGCCAGCAGCTTACTCCGGAGACCTGGCCAAGAGACCCAGTACTTC.

The gene calls are TRBV6-2 or TRBV6-3 and TRBJ2-7; TRBD2 aligns across 8 bases. The CDR3 runs 16 residues. Germline V lookup: CDR1 MNHEY, CDR2 SVGEGT. The V and J ends lost 4 bases and 3 bases, in that order; junction bases with no gene match: 11. The CDR3 sequence is CASSSHGSGDLYEQYF. Written as DNA, the CDR3 is TGTGCCAGCAGTTCGCATGGTAGCGGGGATCTCTACGAGCAGTACTTC.

V gene TRBV20-1 combines with J gene TRBJ1-2; D is unresolved. V was clipped by 6 bases and J by 0 bases, with 17 bases between them. CDR1 and CDR2 (germline): DFQATT, SNEGSKA (reference sequence). The CDR3 spans 15 residues. CDR3 amino acids: CSAPPRQSSNYGYTF. As DNA, the CDR3 is TGCAGTGCGCCACCCCGGCAGTCATCTAACTATGGCTACACCTTC.

This clonotype showed up many times. The rearrangement links TRBV25-1 to TRBJ2-7; no reliable D call. Germline CDR1 reads MGHDK; CDR2 reads SYGVNS. This CDR3 has 15 residues. V dropped 6 bases and J dropped 0 bases, with 15 bases sitting between them. The CDR3 protein is CASSHGRSASYEQYF. DNA for the CDR3: TGTGCCAGCAGCCATGGACGTTCCGCCTCCTACGAGCAGTACTTC.

The rearrangement uses TRBV10-3 and TRBJ1-2; D unclear. Trimming shortened V by 0 bases and J by 4 bases, and 6 bases separated the two germline ends. From germline, CDR1 is ENHRY and CDR2 SYGVKD. This CDR3 is built from 13 residues. The CDR3, as DNA: TGTGCCATCAGTGAGTCCACGATCTATGGCTACACCTTC. This encodes CAISESTIYGYTF.

This clonotype was seen many times. The chain carries TRBV12-3 or TRBV12-4 and TRBJ2-2; the D is unclear. The CDR3 extends over 14 amino acids. The V and J ends lost 6 bases and 1 base respectively, with 9 bases between them. The CDR3 region is CASSLPGNTGELFF. The CDR3, as DNA: TGTGCCAGCAGCTTACCAGGGAACACCGGGGAGCTGTTTTTT.

This clonotype showed up just a few times. CDR3 sequence reads: CSARVVGGNEQFF. CDR3 DNA: TGCAGTGCTAGAGTCGTTGGGGGAAATGAGCAGTTCTTC. The rearrangement joins TRBV20-1 to TRBJ2-1; D tentatively reads TRBD1 or TRBD2 (5 bases each). CDR1 is DFQATT and CDR2 is SNEGSKA in the germline V gene (reference sequence). V lost 1 base and J lost 7, with 11 bases in between. This CDR3 spans 13 amino acids.

This clonotype was observed a handful of times. The chain uses TRBV4-3 and TRBJ2-3, with unresolved D. The CDR3 is 16 amino acids. Germline CDR1 is LGHNA and CDR2 is YSLEER. V dropped 1 base and J dropped 2 bases, with 13 bases sitting between them. In DNA form, the CDR3 reads TGCGCCAGCAGCCAAGGGGTAGGGCCTGTCACAGATACGCAGTATTTT. Translated, it gives CASSQGVGPVTDTQYF.